The 3 T cell receptor beta chains reported below all come from one sample, sequenced in a study of naive and memory T cell subsets. The library had UMIs added by 3' ligation of an oligonucleotide to TCR cDNA. Amplification of ligated cDNA took four PCR rounds with SP2 and nested alpha and beta constant primers. TCRdb reprocessed the 5' RACE reads via MiXCR and lists one record per CDR3 protein. The sample yields more than 50,000 distinct CDR3 sequences, roughly 8.1% seen once. The source is a female donor in good health.

This clonotype occurred many times. The V and J genes are TRBV6-2 or TRBV6-3 and TRBJ1-5, with 10 bases that match TRBD1. CDR1 is MNHEY and CDR2 is SVGEGT in the germline V gene. This CDR3 comprises 11 residues. With V trimmed by 5 bases and J by 14 bases, 3 bases remained unmatched. The CDR3 DNA follows: TGTGCCAGCAGTAATGGACAGGGGGAGCATTTT. Translation: CASSNGQGEHF.

The genes are TRBV28 and TRBJ2-7; the D gene is possibly TRBD1 (6 bases). The germline V gene encodes CDR1 MDHEN and CDR2 SYDVKM. V was clipped by 8 bases and J by 9 bases, with 11 bases between them. The CDR3 is made up of 10 amino acids. The CDR3 DNA reads TGTGCCAGCGGGGGCGCAATGCAGTACTTC. It translates to CASGGAMQYF.

This clonotype was seen a handful of times. The chain has TRBV29-1 and TRBJ2-1, with TRBD2 identical over 8 bases. The J segment lost 7 bases and the V segment lost 4 bases, leaving 9 bases of the junction unmatched. This CDR3 comprises 14 residues. From germline, CDR1 is SQVTM and CDR2 ANQGSEA. The chain's CDR3 is CSVAAAGVGNEQFF. CDR3 coding DNA: TGCAGCGTTGCAGCAGCGGGAGTGGGGAATGAGCAGTTCTTC.